The 17 T cell receptor beta chains below were found in one sample sequenced in a study of T cell repertoires in cytomegalovirus infection. MiXCR was run by TCRdb on the reads, yielding one entry per CDR3 protein. This table holds roughly 640,000 distinct CDR3 sequences, 20% to 25% found once. Specimen: CD8+ T cells from PBMCs. These receptors all stem from a human donor in good health (CMV status not recorded). Some clones in this sample may be carry-over from other donors' samples.

This chain joins TRBV25-1 and TRBJ1-2, with D possibly being TRBD1 (5 bases). The V end was cut by 2 bases, the J end by 3 bases, with 10 bases between. The germline V gene has CDR1 MGHDK and CDR2 SYGVNS. This CDR3 spans 14 amino acids. The CDR3 coding sequence is TGTGCCAGCAGTGAACTACAGGCGTACTATGGCTACACCTTC. It yields the protein CASSELQAYYGYTF.

This clonotype was seen a handful of times. The J gene is TRBJ2-7, the V gene TRBV7-2; 9 nucleotides line up with TRBD1. Germline values: CDR1 SGHTA, CDR2 FQGNSA. The CDR3 covers 14 residues. The trim removed 5 bases at V and 7 bases at J, leaving 9 bases unmatched. DNA of the CDR3: TGTGCCAGCAGCCCACGGGACAGGGATAAAGAGCAGTACGTC. It codes for CASSPRDRDKEQYV.

This clonotype was detected only once. V is TRBV6-2 or TRBV6-3 and J is TRBJ1-4; no definite D call. The CDR3 extends over 20 amino acids. Trimming left V 7 bases short and J 3 bases short, with 30 bases between. Germline lookup yields CDR1 MNHEY and CDR2 SVGEGT. Here the CDR3 DNA reads TGTGCCAGCAATTCCACCCCGCTCGTCATCCCCCTCGGTTCTAATGAAAAACTGTTTTTT. Protein product: CASNSTPLVIPLGSNEKLFF.

This clonotype was observed a few times. This sequence joins TRBV10-3 and TRBJ2-7; D perhaps matches TRBD2 (5 bases). Germline-derived CDR1 and CDR2 are ENHRY and SYGVKD. This CDR3 has 13 residues. Trimming shortened V by 6 bases and J by 5 bases, and 14 bases separated the two germline ends. CDR3 region: CAIRNREGNEQYV. In DNA, the CDR3 is TGTGCCATCAGGAATCGAGAGGGAAACGAGCAGTACGTC.

This clonotype was seen a handful of times. This rearrangement joins TRBV7-9 to TRBJ1-4; weak D call: TRBD1 (5 bases). Germline V gives CDR1 SEHNR, CDR2 FQNEAQ (reference sequence). V was cut by 3 bases and J by 4 bases, with 15 bases left in between. The CDR3 runs to 16 residues. The CDR3 nucleotides are TGTGCCAGCAGCTTCGACAGAGCCCCTCATAATGAAAAACTGTTTTTT. Translation gives CASSFDRAPHNEKLFF.

The J gene is TRBJ2-7, the V gene TRBV27, with 7 nucleotides matching TRBD1. V was pared by 6 bases and J by 3 bases, with 5 bases of the junction left unmatched. The CDR3 sequence is 13 residues long. Germline V gene data show CDR1 as MNHEY and CDR2 as SMNVEV (reference sequence). The CDR3 reads CASSSGTDYEQYF. DNA for the CDR3: TGTGCCAGCAGCTCGGGGACAGACTACGAGCAGTACTTC.

The rearrangement uses TRBV23-1 and TRBJ2-4; D uncertain. TRBV23-1 is filed as an ORF, its function uncertain. The CDR3 has 15 amino acids. Trimming took 9 bases from V and 1 from J, leaving 16 bases between them. Here the CDR3 DNA reads TGCGCCAGGGACCGGAAGTGTTGGGCCAAAAACATTCAGTACTTC. Translating it yields CARDRKCWAKNIQYF.

V usage is TRBV25-1 and J usage is TRBJ1-1; TRBD1 is a possible D gene (5 bases). Trimming shortened V by 4 bases and J by 7 bases, and 10 bases separated the two germline ends. CDR1 and CDR2 (germline): MGHDK, SYGVNS. The CDR3 spans 12 residues. This CDR3 is CASSGGVNEAFF. The CDR3 DNA reads as TGTGCCAGCAGTGGAGGGGTGAATGAAGCTTTCTTT.

This clonotype has a single count. The CDR3: CATYYSGELFF. The CDR3 nucleotides read TGTGCCACCTATTACTCCGGGGAGCTGTTTTTT. The chain carries TRBV24-1 and TRBJ2-2; D remains ambiguous. CDR1 KGHDR and CDR2 SFDVKD come from the germline V gene. V was cut by 9 bases and J by 6 bases, with 7 bases left in between. The CDR3 consists of 11 residues.

V usage is TRBV7-9 and J usage is TRBJ2-1; 12 nucleotides align to TRBD2. From germline, CDR1 is SEHNR and CDR2 FQNEAQ (reference sequence). The ends lost 4 bases at V and 7 bases at J; junction bases unmatched: 5. CDR3 length: 15 amino acids. In DNA form, the CDR3 reads TGTGCCAGCAGCTGGGTCGGGACTAGCGGGAATGAGCAGTTCTTC. It encodes CASSWVGTSGNEQFF.

This clonotype was seen a handful of times. This rearrangement joins TRBV20-1 to TRBJ2-7, with 9 bases aligning to TRBD2. J was trimmed by 3 bases and V by 5 bases; bases with no gene match: 5. Looked up from germline, CDR1 is DFQATT and CDR2 is SNEGSKA (reference sequence). This CDR3 contains 13 residues. CDR3 sequence (DNA): TGCAGTGCTTGGCGGGGGGGTGACTACGAGCAGTACGTC. This codes for CSAWRGGDYEQYV.

This clonotype has just a few counts. The chain carries TRBV27 and TRBJ2-1; the D is unclear. The germline V gene encodes CDR1 MNHEY and CDR2 SMNVEV (reference sequence). V lost 9 bases to trimming and J lost 6 bases, with 15 bases between them. CDR3 size: 13 residues. DNA of the CDR3: TGTGCCAGTGGATACACGCTTGCCAATGAGCAGTTCTTC. This sequence encodes CASGYTLANEQFF.

The CDR3 sequence is CASSQDGSSGTDTQYF. The CDR3 DNA reads as TGTGCCAGCAGCCAAGACGGGTCTAGCGGTACAGATACGCAGTATTTT. The rearrangement joins TRBV14 to TRBJ2-3; 7 bases map to TRBD2. The V gene's germline CDR1 is SGHDN and CDR2 FVKESK. Trimming removed 0 bases from V and 3 bases from J; junction bases left unmatched: 6. This CDR3 has 16 residues.

This clonotype was recorded a few times. The chain combines TRBV5-4 with TRBJ2-1; 12 positions match TRBD2. The V segment lost 1 base and the J segment 2 bases; nucleotides outside the gene matches: 1. Germline CDR1 SGHNT, CDR2 YYREEE (reference sequence). This CDR3 contains 16 residues. This CDR3 reads CASSLRTSGAYNEQFF. CDR3 DNA: TGTGCCAGCAGCTTGAGGACTAGCGGGGCCTACAATGAGCAGTTCTTC.

On this clonotype itself: The junction departs from the called germline gene at one end, perhaps through a read error. The chain is built from TRBV7-2 and TRBJ2-6; D is undetermined. Germline-derived CDR1 and CDR2 are SGHTA and FQGNSA. The CDR3 runs to 18 residues. CDR3 sequence reads: CANSFGRAPSSGANVLTF. The DNA for the CDR3 is TGTGCCAACAGCTTTGGAAGGGCACCAAGCTCTGGGGCCAACGTCCTGACTTTC.

The chain links TRBV28 to TRBJ2-1, with 9 bases aligning to TRBD1. CDR3 length: 17 residues. Germline values: CDR1 MDHEN, CDR2 SYDVKM. With 1 base clipped from V and 3 bases from J, the junction kept 7 bases outside the gene matches. In DNA, the CDR3 is TGTGCCAGCAGTTTATTGGGAAGACAGGGGGACTACAATGAGCAGTTCTTC. Amino acid sequence: CASSLLGRQGDYNEQFF.

This clonotype was seen more than once but under ten times. The rearrangement uses TRBV7-9 and TRBJ2-1; 9 bases line up with TRBD1. CDR3 size: 15 residues. V was pared by 8 bases and J by 1 base, with 6 bases of the junction left unmatched. Germline V gene sequence: CDR1 SEHNR, CDR2 FQNEAQ (reference sequence). The CDR3 sequence: CASDRGTGSYNEQFF. In DNA, the CDR3 is TGTGCCAGCGACCGCGGGACAGGGTCCTACAATGAGCAGTTCTTC.